Listed below are T cell receptor beta chains from one sample, sequenced in a study of graft-versus-host responses after intestinal transplantation. TCRdb keeps only in-frame clones here, not all; method: immunoSEQ multiplex PCR. Of about 99,000 clones listed, 90% to 95% are singletons. For these TCRs, the target antigens are not known. Source: unstimulated CD8+ T cells sorted from spleen or lymph node cells, taken before intestinal transplant. Source of these receptors: a human donor who received an intestinal transplant. CDR3s include the opening cysteine and the closing phenylalanine or tryptophan. D genes are given only for firm matches. Not every row has a clone size; where given, it reads once, few, many or a size class.

v_gene: TRBV6-6
j_gene: TRBJ1-1
abundance: NA
d_gene: NA
len: 14
CDR3aa: CASSYSSMNTEAFF
CDR3nt: TGTGCCAGCAGTTACTCGAGTATGAACACTGAAGCTTTCTTT

v_gene: TRBV7-9
j_gene: TRBJ1-1
abundance: NA
d_gene: NA
len: 16
CDR3aa: CASSSRHGGVYTEAFF
CDR3nt: TGTGCCAGCAGCTCACGCCACGGAGGGGTTTACACTGAAGCTTTCTTT

v_gene: TRBV5-1
j_gene: TRBJ2-1
abundance: NA
d_gene: NA
len: 15
CDR3aa: CASSWTPSSYNEQFF
CDR3nt: TGCGCCAGCAGCTGGACCCCCAGCTCCTACAATGAGCAGTTCTTC

v_gene: TRBV14
j_gene: TRBJ1-1
abundance: NA
d_gene: TRBD1
len: 14
CDR3aa: CASSQRDRDIEAFF
CDR3nt: TGTGCCAGCAGCCAAAGGGACAGGGATATTGAAGCTTTCTTT

v_gene: TRBV11-3
j_gene: TRBJ2-7
abundance: NA
d_gene: NA
len: 14
CDR3aa: CASREGPLFYEQYF
CDR3nt: TGTGCCAGCAGGGAGGGGCCTCTATTTTACGAGCAGTACTTC

v_gene: TRBV15
j_gene: TRBJ2-3
abundance: NA
d_gene: TRBD1
len: 14
CDR3aa: CATSRTGGIDTQYF
CDR3nt: TGTGCCACCAGTCGTACAGGGGGCATAGATACGCAGTATTTT

v_gene: TRBV7-6
j_gene: TRBJ2-7
abundance: NA
d_gene: TRBD2
len: 12
CDR3aa: CASQGGGGEQYF
CDR3nt: TGTGCCAGCCAGGGCGGGGGGGGAGAGCAGTACTTC

v_gene: TRBV10-2
j_gene: TRBJ1-1
abundance: NA
d_gene: NA
len: 16
CDR3aa: CASSEGREGVNTEAFF
CDR3nt: TGCGCCAGCAGTGAAGGGAGGGAAGGTGTGAACACTGAAGCTTTCTTT

v_gene: TRBV29-1
j_gene: TRBJ2-1
abundance: once
d_gene: NA
len: 13
CDR3aa: CSVGFGAGLEQFF
CDR3nt: TGCAGCGTAGGCTTTGGGGCAGGCCTTGAGCAGTTCTTC

v_gene: TRBV5-1
j_gene: TRBJ2-7
abundance: NA
d_gene: NA
len: 15
CDR3aa: CASSLGQGFRNEQYF
CDR3nt: TGCGCCAGCAGCTTGGGACAAGGGTTTAGAAACGAGCAGTACTTC

v_gene: TRBV5-4
j_gene: TRBJ2-1
abundance: NA
d_gene: TRBD1
len: 14
CDR3aa: CASRSPTGGNEQFF
CDR3nt: TGTGCCAGCAGATCCCCGACAGGGGGCAATGAGCAGTTCTTC

v_gene: TRBV9
j_gene: TRBJ2-7
abundance: NA
d_gene: NA
len: 14
CDR3aa: CASSKTRVPYEQYF
CDR3nt: TGTGCCAGCAGCAAGACAAGGGTACCCTACGAGCAGTACTTC

v_gene: TRBV27
j_gene: TRBJ1-1
abundance: NA
d_gene: NA
len: 14
CDR3aa: CASSFSAEYTEAFF
CDR3nt: TGTGCCAGCAGTTTTTCCGCCGAGTACACTGAAGCTTTCTTT

v_gene: TRBV5-6
j_gene: TRBJ1-2
abundance: NA
d_gene: NA
len: 15
CDR3aa: CASSLWSDISYGYTF
CDR3nt: TGTGCCAGCAGCCTCTGGAGCGACATATCCTATGGCTACACCTTC

v_gene: TRBV7-8
j_gene: TRBJ1-2
abundance: NA
d_gene: NA
len: 16
CDR3aa: CASSLDGLGSNYGYTF
CDR3nt: TGTGCCAGCAGCTTGGATGGTCTTGGGTCTAACTATGGCTACACCTTC

v_gene: TRBV30
j_gene: TRBJ1-3
abundance: NA
d_gene: NA
len: 14
CDR3aa: CAWAASRSGNTIYF
CDR3nt: TGTGCCTGGGCCGCGAGTCGCTCTGGAAACACCATATATTTT

v_gene: TRBV6-1
j_gene: TRBJ1-1
abundance: NA
d_gene: TRBD1
len: 12
CDR3aa: CASRQGSTEAFF
CDR3nt: TGTGCCAGCAGACAGGGGAGCACTGAAGCTTTCTTT

v_gene: TRBV5-5
j_gene: TRBJ2-1
abundance: once
d_gene: TRBD1
len: 15
CDR3aa: CASSFRDRVVDEQFF
CDR3nt: TGTGCCAGCAGCTTTCGTGACAGGGTAGTCGATGAGCAGTTCTTC

v_gene: TRBV9
j_gene: TRBJ1-2
abundance: NA
d_gene: TRBD1
len: 18
CDR3aa: CASSVKPGQGLLDYGYTF
CDR3nt: TGTGCCAGCAGCGTAAAACCGGGACAGGGTTTATTAGACTATGGCTACACCTTC

v_gene: TRBV7-9
j_gene: TRBJ2-5
abundance: NA
d_gene: NA
len: 14
CDR3aa: CASSSQGRQETQYF
CDR3nt: TGTGCCAGCAGCTCGCAGGGTCGCCAAGAGACCCAGTACTTC

v_gene: TRBV10-2
j_gene: TRBJ2-7
abundance: NA
d_gene: NA
len: 18
CDR3aa: CASSEPEGAQILGYEQYF
CDR3nt: TGCGCCAGCAGTGAGCCCGAAGGGGCACAAATCTTGGGCTACGAGCAGTACTTC

v_gene: TRBV5-1
j_gene: TRBJ2-2
abundance: NA
d_gene: NA
len: 13
CDR3aa: CASSLQGFGELFF
CDR3nt: TGCGCCAGCAGCTTACAGGGATTCGGGGAGCTGTTTTTT

v_gene: TRBV5-1
j_gene: TRBJ2-7
abundance: NA
d_gene: TRBD2
len: 15
CDR3aa: CASSLQRGESYEQYF
CDR3nt: TGCGCCAGCAGCTTGCAGCGGGGGGAATCCTACGAGCAGTACTTC

v_gene: TRBV2
j_gene: TRBJ2-1
abundance: NA
d_gene: TRBD1
len: 17
CDR3aa: CASTTLSGRGPYNEQFF
CDR3nt: TGTGCCAGCACCACCCTATCTGGCAGGGGGCCCTACAATGAGCAGTTCTTC

v_gene: TRBV15
j_gene: TRBJ2-1
abundance: NA
d_gene: NA
len: 16
CDR3aa: CATSPPWGTSYNEQFF
CDR3nt: TGTGCCACCAGCCCTCCCTGGGGTACCTCCTACAATGAGCAGTTCTTC

v_gene: TRBV13
j_gene: TRBJ2-1
abundance: NA
d_gene: NA
len: 15
CDR3aa: CASGIGESSYNEQFF
CDR3nt: TGTGCCTCGGGAATAGGAGAGAGCTCCTACAATGAGCAGTTCTTC

v_gene: TRBV27
j_gene: TRBJ2-1
abundance: once
d_gene: NA
len: 12
CDR3aa: CAILAPWNEQFF
CDR3nt: TGTGCCATCCTAGCCCCTTGGAATGAGCAGTTCTTC

v_gene: TRBV25-1
j_gene: TRBJ2-1
abundance: NA
d_gene: NA
len: 12
CDR3aa: CASALINNEQFF
CDR3nt: TGTGCCAGCGCCCTGATCAACAATGAGCAGTTCTTC

v_gene: TRBV5-4
j_gene: TRBJ2-1
abundance: NA
d_gene: NA
len: 16
CDR3aa: CASSLELESTHNEQFF
CDR3nt: TGTGCCAGCAGCTTGGAGCTTGAATCTACCCACAATGAGCAGTTCTTC

v_gene: TRBV5-1
j_gene: TRBJ1-6
abundance: NA
d_gene: NA
len: 16
CDR3aa: CASSAARQAPDSPLHF
CDR3nt: TGCGCCAGCAGCGCGGCTAGACAGGCCCCCGATTCACCCCTCCACTTT

v_gene: TRBV18
j_gene: TRBJ2-2
abundance: NA
d_gene: NA
len: 15
CDR3aa: CASSPRDSYTGELFF
CDR3nt: TGTGCCAGCTCACCACGTGACAGCTACACCGGGGAGCTGTTTTTT

v_gene: TRBV5-1
j_gene: TRBJ1-4
abundance: NA
d_gene: NA
len: 15
CDR3aa: CASSLAGGEGEKLFF
CDR3nt: TGCGCCAGCAGCTTGGCCGGGGGGGAAGGTGAAAAACTGTTTTTT

v_gene: TRBV9
j_gene: TRBJ1-2
abundance: NA
d_gene: TRBD1
len: 16
CDR3aa: CASSTTLQGAWYGYTF
CDR3nt: TGTGCCAGCAGCACCACGCTACAGGGGGCCTGGTATGGCTACACCTTC

v_gene: TRBV13
j_gene: TRBJ2-2
abundance: NA
d_gene: NA
len: 13
CDR3aa: CASSLGRTGELFF
CDR3nt: TGTGCCAGCAGCTTAGGGCGAACCGGGGAGCTGTTTTTT

v_gene: TRBV7-9
j_gene: TRBJ2-1
abundance: NA
d_gene: TRBD1
len: 14
CDR3aa: CASRPGTDFNEQFF
CDR3nt: TGTGCCAGCAGACCCGGGACAGACTTCAATGAGCAGTTCTTC

v_gene: TRBV4-1
j_gene: TRBJ2-1
abundance: few
d_gene: TRBD2
len: 15
CDR3aa: CASSHLAGGPNEQFF
CDR3nt: TGCGCCAGCAGCCACCTAGCGGGGGGGCCCAATGAGCAGTTCTTC

v_gene: TRBV15
j_gene: TRBJ2-5
abundance: NA
d_gene: TRBD1
len: 16
CDR3aa: CATSRVTGDPWKTQYF
CDR3nt: TGTGCCACCAGCAGAGTTACAGGGGACCCATGGAAGACCCAGTACTTC

v_gene: TRBV7-9
j_gene: TRBJ1-3
abundance: NA
d_gene: NA
len: 16
CDR3aa: CASSLIGMGAGNTIYF
CDR3nt: TGTGCCAGCAGCCTAATAGGGATGGGGGCTGGAAACACCATATATTTT

v_gene: TRBV7-9
j_gene: TRBJ1-1
abundance: NA
d_gene: NA
len: 14
CDR3aa: CASSLARSWAEAFF
CDR3nt: TGTGCCAGCAGCTTAGCCCGGAGTTGGGCTGAAGCTTTCTTT

v_gene: TRBV5-4
j_gene: TRBJ1-2
abundance: NA
d_gene: NA
len: 15
CDR3aa: CASSLAADSNYGYTF
CDR3nt: TGTGCCAGCAGCTTGGCCGCTGATTCTAACTATGGCTACACCTTC

v_gene: TRBV19
j_gene: TRBJ1-5
abundance: NA
d_gene: NA
len: 14
CDR3aa: CASSHVDYHQPQHF
CDR3nt: TGTGCCAGTAGTCACGTAGATTATCATCAGCCCCAGCATTTT

v_gene: TRBV27
j_gene: TRBJ2-7
abundance: NA
d_gene: TRBD2
len: 18
CDR3aa: CASRPLYIGGGDYYEQYF
CDR3nt: TGTGCCAGCCGCCCTCTATATATCGGGGGGGGCGACTACTACGAGCAGTACTTC

v_gene: TRBV6-5
j_gene: TRBJ1-2
abundance: NA
d_gene: TRBD1
len: 12
CDR3aa: CASRGQAYGYTF
CDR3nt: TGTGCCAGCAGGGGACAGGCCTATGGCTACACCTTC

v_gene: TRBV4-1
j_gene: TRBJ2-1
abundance: NA
d_gene: NA
len: 13
CDR3aa: CASSQGKLAEQFF
CDR3nt: TGCGCCAGCAGCCAAGGGAAACTGGCAGAGCAGTTCTTC

v_gene: TRBV5-4
j_gene: TRBJ2-7
abundance: NA
d_gene: NA
len: 13
CDR3aa: CASSLSAGHEQYF
CDR3nt: TGTGCCAGCAGCCTCTCCGCGGGCCACGAGCAGTACTTC

v_gene: TRBV15
j_gene: TRBJ1-1
abundance: NA
d_gene: NA
len: 13
CDR3aa: CATNARGNTEAFF
CDR3nt: TGTGCCACAAACGCCAGGGGAAACACTGAAGCTTTCTTT

v_gene: TRBV6-5
j_gene: TRBJ1-2
abundance: NA
d_gene: NA
len: 16
CDR3aa: CASSYSRTDISYGYTF
CDR3nt: TGTGCCAGCAGTTACTCGAGAACAGACATTTCCTATGGCTACACCTTC

v_gene: TRBV7-9
j_gene: TRBJ2-7
abundance: NA
d_gene: NA
len: 16
CDR3aa: CASSQVLSRGLYEQYF
CDR3nt: TGTGCCAGCAGCCAGGTGTTGTCCAGAGGGCTCTACGAGCAGTACTTC

v_gene: TRBV5-1
j_gene: TRBJ2-7
abundance: NA
d_gene: NA
len: 14
CDR3aa: CASSLPGNPYEQYF
CDR3nt: TGCGCCAGCAGCTTGCCCGGGAACCCCTACGAGCAGTACTTC

v_gene: TRBV14
j_gene: TRBJ2-1
abundance: NA
d_gene: TRBD2
len: 15
CDR3aa: CASAILAGGLGEQFF
CDR3nt: TGTGCCAGTGCGATTCTAGCGGGGGGGCTCGGTGAGCAGTTCTTC

v_gene: TRBV4-1
j_gene: TRBJ1-2
abundance: NA
d_gene: NA
len: 14
CDR3aa: CASSPDKTNYGYTF
CDR3nt: TGCGCCAGCAGCCCGGACAAAACTAACTATGGCTACACCTTC

v_gene: TRBV14
j_gene: TRBJ2-7
abundance: NA
d_gene: TRBD1
len: 15
CDR3aa: CASSQQQGSSYEQYF
CDR3nt: TGTGCCAGCAGCCAGCAACAGGGGAGTTCCTACGAGCAGTACTTC

v_gene: TRBV6-1
j_gene: TRBJ1-2
abundance: NA
d_gene: NA
len: 15
CDR3aa: CASSEEAFGNYGYTF
CDR3nt: TGTGCCAGCAGTGAAGAGGCGTTTGGAAACTATGGCTACACCTTC

v_gene: TRBV6-5
j_gene: TRBJ1-1
abundance: NA
d_gene: NA
len: 13
CDR3aa: CASRFLWNTEAFF
CDR3nt: TGTGCCAGCAGATTTCTATGGAACACTGAAGCTTTCTTT